The clone carrying this TCR beta chain was counted many times. This entry belongs to a study of T cells in Graves' hyperthyroidism and ophthalmopathy. RNA transcripts provided the source from which TCR beta CDR3 regions were amplified. First-round RT-PCR targeting the TCR CDR3 was performed with the HTBI primer set. From the multiplex PCR reads, TCRdb called clonotypes with MiXCR, one entry per CDR3 protein. Among a few hundred thousand distinct CDR3 sequences listed, approximately 20% were seen once. V lost 2 bases to trimming and J lost 4 bases, with 11 bases between them. The CDR3 is made up of 14 amino acids. Germline values: CDR1 ENHRY, CDR2 SYGVKD.

This sequence joins TRBV10-3 and TRBJ2-5, with D hard to call. This receptor was identified in a woman aged 18-35 years with Graves' hyperthyroidism. The specimen sequenced was blood. CDR3 coding DNA: TGTGCCATCAGTGAGAGGATACAGAGAGAGACCCAGTACTTC. The encoded protein is CAISERIQRETQYF.